This entry lists 22 T cell receptor beta chains sequenced from one sample in a study of cytomegalovirus exposure and HLA in healthy donors (dated by TCRdb to between 2016 and 2019). Libraries were prepared through the immunoSEQ multiplex PCR assay. The multiplex PCR relied on a mix of 60 forward primers for TCR Vbeta segments and 13 reverse primers for TCR Jbeta segments. TCRdb mirrors the immuneACCESS table, restricted to in-frame sequences. Some clones are absent from its copies; in checked studies, under half trace to an unresolved V gene, and the reason for the others is unknown. Recorded for this sample are about 210,000 clones; over 80% of them occurred a single time. The top ten clonotypes cover roughly 6% of the sample. The sample was PBMCs. The receptors shown here come from a man in his forties in good health and CMV-seropositive.

CDR3 sequence (DNA): TGTGCCAGCACCCCTCTAGCGGGACTCGACAATGAGCAGTTCTTC. Translated: CASTPLAGLDNEQFF. V is TRBV2 and J is TRBJ2-1, with 9 positions matching TRBD2. This CDR3 is built from 15 residues. V was clipped by 7 bases and J by 5 bases; unmatched bases: 9. The V gene's germline CDR1 is SNHLY and CDR2 FYNNEI. Based on the CDR3 plus reference TRBV2 and TRBJ2-1, the full variable domain is EPEVTQTPSHQVTQMGQEVILRCVPISNHLYFYWYRQILGQKVEFLVSFYNNEISEKSEIFDDQFSVERPDGSNFTLKIRSTKLEDSAMYFCASTPLAGLDNEQFFGPGTRLTVL.

Only one count was recorded for this clone. The V call is TRBV29-1, the J call TRBJ2-1; maybe TRBD2 (6 bases). Per the germline V gene, CDR1 is SQVTM and CDR2 is ANQGSEA. The CDR3 spans 11 residues. The ends were cut back, 6 bases at V and 10 bases at J, with 13 bases in the middle. CDR3 in DNA: TGCAGCGTCCCGAGGACTAACGAGCAGTTCTTC. This translates into CSVPRTNEQFF.

The rearrangement joins TRBV9 to TRBJ2-7; 13 positions match TRBD2. With V trimmed by 0 bases and J by 6 bases, 9 bases remained unmatched. CDR1 and CDR2 from the germline V gene are SGDLS and YYNGEE. CDR3 length equals 17 residues. The CDR3 region has the DNA TGTGCCAGCAGCGTAGGGGGCGGACTAGCGGGAGATCTCGAGCAGTACTTC. Protein sequence: CASSVGGGLAGDLEQYF.

The chain combines TRBV7-8 with TRBJ1-3, with 7 bases fitting TRBD1. This CDR3 spans 15 amino acids. CDR1 and CDR2 (germline): SGHVS, FQNEAQ. The J segment lost 3 bases and the V segment lost 5 bases, leaving 7 bases of the junction unmatched. Here the CDR3 reads CASSVQGKNGNTIYF. CDR3 DNA: TGTGCCAGCAGCGTACAGGGGAAGAATGGAAACACCATATATTTT. Using reference TRBV7-8 and TRBJ1-3 for the parts outside the CDR3, the full variable domain is GAGVSQSPRYKVAKRGQDVALRCDPISGHVSLFWYQQALGQGPEFLTYFQNEAQLDKSGLPSDRFFAERPEGSVSTLKIQRTQQEDSAVYLCASSVQGKNGNTIYFGEGSWLTVV.

V gene TRBV5-4 combines with J gene TRBJ2-2, with TRBD1 as a possible D gene (6 bases). Germline V gene sequence: CDR1 SGHNT, CDR2 YYREEE (reference sequence). The CDR3 spans 13 residues. Trimming stripped 3 bases from V and 6 bases from J, with 9 bases between. In DNA form, the CDR3 reads TGTGCCAGCAGCTCCAGGGGCCCCGGGGAGCTGTTTTTT. It encodes CASSSRGPGELFF. Supplemented by reference TRBV5-4 and TRBJ2-2, the full variable domain reads ETGVTQSPTHLIKTRGQQVTLRCSSQSGHNTVSWYQQALGQGPQFIFQYYREEENGRGNFPPRFSGLQFPNYSSELNVNALELDDSALYLCASSSRGPGELFFGEGSRLTVL.

The chain has TRBV6-5 and TRBJ2-7, with 8 bases identical to TRBD1. CDR1 is MNHEY and CDR2 is SVGAGI in the germline V gene. Trimming removed 5 bases from V and 6 bases from J; junction bases left unmatched: 12. CDR3 size: 15 residues. The CDR3 sequence: CASSRGQGISLEQYF. CDR3 bases: TGTGCCAGCAGTAGAGGACAGGGCATTTCTCTCGAGCAGTACTTC.

This rearrangement joins TRBV29-1 to TRBJ2-1; no clear D gene. Trimming removed 7 bases at V and 2 bases at J, with 12 bases between. From germline, CDR1 is SQVTM and CDR2 ANQGSEA. The CDR3 is made up of 13 amino acids. The CDR3 protein is CSASTSTYNEQFF. In nucleotides, the CDR3 is TGCAGCGCCTCGACATCGACCTACAATGAGCAGTTCTTC.

V and J are TRBV7-9 and TRBJ2-7; D is perhaps TRBD2 (5 bases). V was clipped by 2 bases and J by 0 bases, with 8 bases between them. The CDR3 consists of 14 residues. Germline V gene data show CDR1 as SEHNR and CDR2 as FQNEAQ (reference sequence). CDR3 loop: CASSLQRSSYEQYF. Written as DNA, the CDR3 is TGTGCCAGCAGCTTACAGCGGAGCTCCTACGAGCAGTACTTC.

The chain uses TRBV15 and TRBJ2-5, with TRBD2 matching over 9 bases. With V trimmed by 0 bases and J by 3 bases, 2 bases remained unmatched. Germline V CDR1 and CDR2: LNHNV, YYDKDF (reference sequence). The CDR3 is made up of 15 amino acids. The CDR3 loop reads CATSRETSGEETQYF. CDR3 nucleotides: TGTGCCACCAGCAGAGAGACTAGCGGAGAAGAGACCCAGTACTTC.

J is TRBJ2-7 and V is TRBV29-1; D is unclear. The CDR3 loop spans 12 amino acids. Trimming removed 0 bases from V and 0 bases from J, with 3 bases in between. The germline V gene has CDR1 SQVTM and CDR2 ANQGSEA. This chain's CDR3 is CSVEDYSYEQYF. In nucleotides, the CDR3 is TGCAGCGTTGAAGACTACTCCTACGAGCAGTACTTC.

This chain uses TRBV19 with TRBJ2-5; 10 positions match TRBD2. Germline V gene data show CDR1 as LNHDA and CDR2 as SQIVND (reference sequence). CDR3 length: 15 residues. Trimming took 5 bases from V and 3 from J; bases not matched to a gene: 6. This CDR3 reads CASSPWTSGEETQYF. In DNA, the CDR3 is TGTGCCAGTAGTCCTTGGACTAGCGGTGAAGAGACCCAGTACTTC.

The chain has TRBV6-5 and TRBJ2-3, with 8 bases matching TRBD2. V was pared by 6 bases and J by 0 bases, with 5 bases of the junction left unmatched. CDR1 is MNHEY and CDR2 is SVGAGI in the germline V gene. There are 15 residues in the CDR3. The CDR3 nucleotides are TGTGCCAGCAGGGGACTAGGGTCTAGCACAGATACGCAGTATTTT. This translates into CASRGLGSSTDTQYF.

The gene calls are TRBV5-1 and TRBJ2-1; 10 nucleotides line up with TRBD1. V was pared by 7 bases and J by 7 bases, with 5 bases of the junction left unmatched. The CDR3 length is 13 residues. CDR1 is SGHRS and CDR2 is YFSETQ in the germline V gene. CDR3 nucleotides: TGCGCCAGCGGGGACAGGGGAATTAATGAGCAGTTCTTC. This encodes CASGDRGINEQFF. Full variable domain (rest looked up from reference TRBV5-1 and TRBJ2-1): KAGVTQTPRYLIKTRGQQVTLSCSPISGHRSVSWYQQTPGQGLQFLFEYFSETQRNKGNFPGRFSGRQFSNSRSEMNVSTLELGDSALYLCASGDRGINEQFFGPGTRLTVL.

This rearrangement joins TRBV11-2 to TRBJ2-1; D remains ambiguous. The germline V gene encodes CDR1 SGHAT and CDR2 FQNNGV. The CDR3 is 12 residues long. Between the trimmed V and J ends, which lost 5 bases and 3 bases, there was a span of 5 bases. Here the CDR3 reads CASSPRYNEQFF. The CDR3 DNA reads as TGTGCCAGCAGCCCTCGCTACAATGAGCAGTTCTTC.

The J gene is TRBJ2-2, the V gene TRBV9, with 7 bases lining up with TRBD2. There are 16 residues in the CDR3. Germline V CDR1 and CDR2: SGDLS, YYNGEE. V gave up 4 bases and J gave up 0 bases; unmatched junction bases: 6. The CDR3, as DNA: TGTGCCAGCAGCCCGAAGACTAGCACGAACACCGGGGAGCTGTTTTTT. Protein sequence: CASSPKTSTNTGELFF.

The chain recombines TRBV18 with TRBJ1-4; no definite D call. The germline V and J ends were trimmed by 6 bases and 0 bases, with 14 bases remaining between them. The CDR3 is made up of 16 amino acids. Germline assignment: CDR1 KGHSH and CDR2 LQKENI. The DNA for the CDR3 is TGTGCCAGCTCTCCCGGGTGGCGCTCAACTAATGAAAAACTGTTTTTT. Its protein is CASSPGWRSTNEKLFF. Using reference TRBV18 and TRBJ1-4 for the parts outside the CDR3, the full variable domain is NAGVMQNPRHLVRRRGQEARLRCSPMKGHSHVYWYRQLPEEGLKFMVYLQKENIIDESGMPKERFSAEFPKEGPSILRIQQVVRGDSAAYFCASSPGWRSTNEKLFFGSGTQLSVL.

The chain carries TRBV7-9 and TRBJ1-2, with 12 bases aligning to TRBD1. Trimming removed 3 bases from V and 4 bases from J; junction bases left unmatched: 9. The length of the CDR3 is 17 residues. Germline V CDR1 and CDR2: SEHNR, FQNEAQ (reference sequence). The DNA for the CDR3 is TGTGCCAGCAGCTTCGGGACAGGGGGCGCAAAGTTCTATGGCTACACCTTC. Encoded protein: CASSFGTGGAKFYGYTF.

The chain has TRBV6-5 and TRBJ1-1, with D uncertain. The length of the CDR3 is 15 residues. Trimming removed 5 bases at V and 0 bases at J, with 13 bases between. In germline, CDR1 is MNHEY, CDR2 SVGAGI. The CDR3 DNA reads TGTGCCAGCAGTACTCAATTCCCCCTGAACACTGAAGCTTTCTTT. This translates into CASSTQFPLNTEAFF.

The chain carries TRBV6-1 and TRBJ1-5; weak D call: TRBD1 (5 bases). Trimming removed 6 bases from V and 6 bases from J, with 18 bases in between. Germline-derived CDR1 and CDR2 are MNHNS and SASEGT. CDR3 length: 15 amino acids. CDR3 in DNA: TGTGCCAGCAGCCCTCAGGGAGGGTCTCGTCAGCCCCAGCATTTT. The encoded protein is CASSPQGGSRQPQHF.

This clone showed up just a few times. At the DNA level, this CDR3 is encoded by other sequences in the same sample as well. The chain has TRBV7-9 and TRBJ1-1, with D unresolved. CDR1 is SEHNR and CDR2 is FQNEAQ in the germline V gene (reference sequence). The CDR3 covers 13 residues. Trimming removed 3 bases from V and 1 base from J, with 6 bases in between. The CDR3 DNA reads TGTGCCAGCAGCTTTGCAGGGAACACTGAAGCTTTCTTT. Protein product: CASSFAGNTEAFF.

The CDR3 DNA reads TGTGCCAGCAGCCGAGCCAGGGGGGCTACCACTGAAGCTTTCTTT. Protein sequence: CASSRARGATTEAFF. V gene TRBV14 combines with J gene TRBJ1-1; TRBD1 aligns across 7 bases. The J segment lost 4 bases and the V segment lost 4 bases, leaving 9 bases of the junction unmatched. CDR1 and CDR2 from the germline V gene are SGHDN and FVKESK. The CDR3 is 15 amino acids.

The chain recombines TRBV7-9 with TRBJ2-2, with 10 bases that match TRBD2. This CDR3 has 17 residues. V shed 5 bases and J 1 base; nucleotides not matched to a gene: 7. Germline V lookup: CDR1 SEHNR, CDR2 FQNEAQ (reference sequence). CDR3 DNA sequence: TGTGCCAGCAGCCCACCCAGCGGGAGGGGGAACACCGGGGAGCTGTTTTTT. Protein sequence: CASSPPSGRGNTGELFF.